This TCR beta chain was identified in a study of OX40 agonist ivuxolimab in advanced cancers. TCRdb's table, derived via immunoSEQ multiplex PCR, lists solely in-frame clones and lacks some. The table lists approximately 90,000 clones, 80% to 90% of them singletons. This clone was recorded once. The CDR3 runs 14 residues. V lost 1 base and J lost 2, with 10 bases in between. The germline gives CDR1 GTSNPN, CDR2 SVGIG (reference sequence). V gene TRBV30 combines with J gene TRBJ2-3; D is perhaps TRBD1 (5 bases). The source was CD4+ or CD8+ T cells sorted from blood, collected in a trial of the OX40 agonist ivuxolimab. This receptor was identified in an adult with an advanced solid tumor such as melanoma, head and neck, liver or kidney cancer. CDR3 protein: CAWSATVTTDTQYF. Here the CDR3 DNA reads TGTGCCTGGAGTGCGACAGTTACCACAGATACGCAGTATTTT.